Listed below are T cell receptor beta chains from one sample, sequenced in a study of blood T cells in healthy people across ages. TCRdb fed the 5' RACE reads into MiXCR, producing one record per CDR3 protein. This sample has about 1 million distinct CDR3 sequences, with over 35% found just once. Source material: blood. Source of these receptors: an older woman in good health. Each CDR3 is given with its conserved first and last residue. A D gene is named only where the DNA matches it firmly. The listing skips clone size in some rows; elsewhere it reads once, few, many or a size class.

d_gene	j_gene	abundance	v_gene	CDR3nt	CDR3aa
NA	TRBJ2-5	few	TRBV4-1	TGCGCCAGCAGCCAAGGGACAATACCGGTTCAAGAGACCCAGTACTTC	CASSQGTIPVQETQYF
TRBD1	TRBJ1-2	NA	TRBV5-1	TGCGCCAGCAGCACCGGGACAGGCTCCGACTACACCTTC	CASSTGTGSDYTF
TRBD2	TRBJ2-1	NA	TRBV6-6	TGTGCCAGCAGCCGCCCTAGCGGCAATGAGCAGTTCTTC	CASSRPSGNEQFF
NA	TRBJ2-7	few	TRBV5-5	TGTGCCAGCACCAAAACCGGGACAACCTCCTACGAGCAGTACTTC	CASTKTGTTSYEQYF
NA	TRBJ1-4	few	TRBV29-1	TGCAGCGGGGGATGGGGAGAAAAACTGTTTTTT	CSGGWGEKLFF
NA	TRBJ1-4	once	TRBV7-2	TGTGCCAGCAGCCCCACAGGGCGGTCAACTAATGAAAAACTGTTTTTT	CASSPTGRSTNEKLFF
TRBD2	TRBJ2-1	NA	TRBV20-1	TGCAGTGCTGGTCGACTAGCTGCCTTAATAGGGAATGAGCAGTTCTTC	CSAGRLAALIGNEQFF
TRBD2	TRBJ2-1	many	TRBV5-6	TGTGCCAGCAGCCCGAGCCGAGGAACTAGCGGGAGGATCTACAATGAGCAGTTCTTC	CASSPSRGTSGRIYNEQFF
NA	TRBJ2-1	NA	TRBV4-1	TGCGCCAGCAGCCAAGTGTCAGCTAGAGGCGATGAGCAGTTCTTC	CASSQVSARGDEQFF
NA	TRBJ2-3	few	TRBV27	TGTGCCACCATCGACAGGCTTTACACAGATACGCAGTATTTT	CATIDRLYTDTQYF
TRBD2	TRBJ2-3	few	TRBV20-1	TGCAGTGCCTCGCCCGAGCGGGGACTCCACACAGATACGCAGTATTTT	CSASPERGLHTDTQYF
TRBD1	TRBJ2-7	NA	TRBV10-2	TGCGCCAGCTACCTGGGGACAGGGGCGCCCTACGAGCAGTACTTC	CASYLGTGAPYEQYF
TRBD2	TRBJ2-2	few	TRBV29-1	TGCAGCGTTGATTCGGCTAGCGGGGACGGGGAGCTGTTTTTT	CSVDSASGDGELFF
NA	TRBJ1-1	NA	TRBV4-1	TGCGCCAGCAGCCAAGATTCATCGACGCTCACTGAAGCTTTCTTT	CASSQDSSTLTEAFF
NA	TRBJ2-7	NA	TRBV2	TGTGCCAGCAGTCGGGACACGCCTGAACTCTACGAGCAGTACTTC	CASSRDTPELYEQYF
NA	TRBJ2-2	NA	TRBV20-1	TGCAGTGCTAGAGACCCCGGGACCTCCCCGAACACCGGGGAGCTGTTTTTT	CSARDPGTSPNTGELFF
NA	TRBJ1-5	NA	TRBV21-1	TGTGCCAGCAGCAAAGGGGCAACTCTTAATCAGCCCCAGCATTTT	CASSKGATLNQPQHF
NA	TRBJ2-3	few	TRBV10-3	TGTGCCATCAGCCTTACTTCAGGGGCCCTGGGAGATACGCAGTATTTT	CAISLTSGALGDTQYF
TRBD1	TRBJ2-3	NA	TRBV4-2	TGTGCCAGCAGCCAACAAGGGGGCCATACAGATACGCAGTATTTT	CASSQQGGHTDTQYF
TRBD2	TRBJ2-3	NA	TRBV7-9	TGTGCCAGCAGCCTCCGCCAGCGGGAGGCAGATACGCAGTATTTT	CASSLRQREADTQYF
TRBD2	TRBJ2-1	NA	TRBV20-1	TGCAGTGCTCCCGGGACTAGGACTTCTGAGCAGTTCTTC	CSAPGTRTSEQFF
TRBD1	TRBJ1-2	NA	TRBV20-1	TGCAGTGCTAGACCCCGTTTAGGACAGGGGTTGAGTGGCTACACCTTC	CSARPRLGQGLSGYTF
NA	TRBJ2-5	NA	TRBV25-1	TGTGCCAGCAGTGAATATGCGATCGACAGTCAAGAGACCCAGTACTTC	CASSEYAIDSQETQYF
NA	TRBJ1-6	few	TRBV27	TGTGCCAGCAGTTTAAGTAGGGGATCTCCTAATTCACCCCTCCACTTT	CASSLSRGSPNSPLHF
TRBD2	TRBJ2-7	few	TRBV7-2	TGTGCCAGCAGCCCCCGGAGGGAGGGGAAGCAGTACTTC	CASSPRREGKQYF
NA	TRBJ2-1	many	TRBV7-2	TGTGCCAGCAGCTTAGCTGGGACCACCAATGAGCAGTTCTTC	CASSLAGTTNEQFF